Included here is one T cell receptor beta chain sequence, with context. This specimen belongs to a study of cytomegalovirus exposure and HLA in healthy donors. The PCR employed 60 Vbeta primers together with 13 Jbeta primers. Libraries were prepared by immunoSEQ multiplex PCR; TCRdb keeps only in-frame clonotypes and omits some of them. The sample holds under 150,000 clones, about four fifths seen once. Deletions cut 5 bases from V and 1 base from J, with 18 bases between. The CDR3 covers 18 residues. Looked up from germline, CDR1 is MDHEN and CDR2 is SYDVKM. The source is a woman younger than 35 in good health and CMV-seronegative. The V gene is TRBV28, the J gene TRBJ2-6; tentative D call: TRBD1 (5 bases). The sample was PBMCs. CDR3 sequence: CASSALGHNPSGANVLTF. The CDR3 DNA follows: TGTGCCAGCAGTGCCCTAGGACACAACCCATCTGGGGCCAACGTCCTGACTTTC.